This TCR beta chain is from a study of early T cells in non-severe SARS-CoV-2 infection. This clonotype was detected many times. TCRdb analysed the 5' RACE reads with MiXCR anew, one entry per CDR3 protein. The data contain 75,000 to 90,000 distinct CDR3 sequences, over 5% of them singletons. This TCR came from an adult who was a healthcare worker with PCR-confirmed SARS-CoV-2 infection or an uninfected control (not recorded which). Specimen: whole blood.

The CDR3 region is CASRGEESEAFF. As DNA, the CDR3 is TGTGCCAGCAGGGGAGAGGAATCTGAAGCTTTCTTT. V gene TRBV12-3 or TRBV12-4 combines with J gene TRBJ1-1; D ambiguous. CDR3 length equals 12 residues. Trimming removed 6 bases at V and 6 bases at J, with 11 bases between.